This entry describes one T cell receptor (beta chain). The sample belongs to a study of T cell changes during pregnancy in multiple sclerosis. Only in-frame clones appear in the TCRdb table, and some are missing; sequencing was by immunoSEQ multiplex PCR. The sample has roughly 64,000 clones, about nine tenths seen once. Germline lookup yields CDR1 MNHNS and CDR2 SASEGT. J gave up 5 bases and V 6 bases, and 9 bases lay outside the gene matches. The CDR3 has 14 residues. Here the sequenced sample was peripheral blood, taken in the second trimester of pregnancy. The sequence was obtained from a female donor with multiple sclerosis, enrolled in a pregnancy study. The chain combines TRBV6-1 with TRBJ2-5, with TRBD1 identical over 7 bases. The CDR3 loop is CASSADRLVETQYF. CDR3 DNA sequence: TGTGCCAGCAGCGCGGACAGGCTTGTCGAGACCCAGTACTTC.